This is a list of T cell receptor beta chains from one sample in a study of blood T cell repertoires in COVID-19. Profiled with immunoSEQ multiplex PCR; TCRdb holds only in-frame clones, not every one. The data show tens of thousands of clones, approximately 86% seen once. The material sequenced was peripheral blood. Source of these receptors: a man between 40 and 49 years old with COVID-19, enrolled during active disease. CDR3s include the opening cysteine and the closing phenylalanine or tryptophan.

v_call,j_call,cdr3_aa
TRBV14,TRBJ2-7,CASSPGTFSYEQYF
TRBV6-6,TRBJ1-2,CASSPGGGNYGYTF
TRBV4-1,TRBJ1-1,CASSQVEDSLNAFF
TRBV6-5,TRBJ1-5,CASNPEGGRQPQHF
TRBV3-1/TRBV3-2,TRBJ1-1,CASSQGTGEAFF
TRBV9,TRBJ2-1,CASSVEVTAGVANEQFF
TRBV9,TRBJ1-1,CASSQQQDTEAFF
TRBV10-2,TRBJ1-1,CASSEGATEAFF
TRBV29-1,TRBJ1-1,CSASDRGYTEAFF
TRBV10-3,TRBJ1-5,CAISPGISGQPQHF
TRBV5-1,TRBJ2-6,CASSRTGGAGANVLTF
TRBV5-6,TRBJ2-2,CASSLLTDTGELFF
TRBV7-2,TRBJ1-2,CASSPWTGTGDGYTF
TRBV19,TRBJ1-2,CASSMHTTGENGYTF
TRBV5-1,TRBJ1-2,CASTEPGQGPGYTF
TRBV5-1,TRBJ2-5,CASSDPRLLMGETQYF
TRBV30,TRBJ1-5,CAWSVGGVRQPQHF
TRBV9,TRBJ2-5,CASSAPGLEETQYF
TRBV28,TRBJ1-3,CASSLGQRSGNTIYF
TRBV19,TRBJ1-1,CASSTQGASTEAFF
TRBV15,TRBJ2-7,CATSRDLAGSFYEQYF
TRBV11-2,TRBJ2-7,CASSGGPTTSSYEQYF
TRBV10-3,TRBJ2-2,CATLDRGLNTGELFF
TRBV3-1/TRBV3-2,TRBJ2-5,CASSQGLAGGLGETQYF
TRBV28,TRBJ1-1,CASSLAPDTEAFF
TRBV12-5,TRBJ2-5,CASARGREETQYF
TRBV5-1,TRBJ2-5,CASSLTAGPVETQYF
TRBV5-1,TRBJ1-3,CASSLSLQTDNSGNTIYF
TRBV9,TRBJ1-6,CASSVGDSPLHF
TRBV5-1,TRBJ2-3,CASSLGTRTYDTQYF
TRBV2,TRBJ1-5,CASSESVNSWPQHF
TRBV18,TRBJ2-2,CASSPRMGGAGELFF
TRBV7-9,TRBJ2-7,CASRTGASYEQYF
TRBV12-3/TRBV12-4,TRBJ1-6,CASTRDRGSPLHF
TRBV3-1/TRBV3-2,TRBJ2-1,CASSQRGGSRHIEQFF
TRBV5-5,TRBJ1-2,CASSAVVGEYGYTF
TRBV5-1,TRBJ2-6,CASTRTVSGANVLTF
TRBV9,TRBJ2-2,CASSVVAGGPGDTGELFF
TRBV25-1,TRBJ2-3,CASSRAGGRYTDTQYF
TRBV7-3,TRBJ2-1,CASSLSGGQYNEQFF
TRBV5-6,TRBJ1-2,CASSSGSYGYTF
TRBV2,TRBJ1-5,CASGTSWQPQHF
TRBV6-1,TRBJ2-3,CASSEASPPHNTDTQYF
TRBV18,TRBJ1-2,CASSPPTAAEYSGYTF
TRBV7-9,TRBJ1-2,CASSTREGYTF
TRBV15,TRBJ2-7,CATSPFRGEQYF
TRBV15,TRBJ2-2,CATSRPLAGVGTGELFF
TRBV30,TRBJ2-2,CAWSPYLATGVGELFF
TRBV5-5,TRBJ2-3,CASSLLLPTDTQYF
TRBV3-1/TRBV3-2,TRBJ2-7,CASSQRGREEQYF
TRBV12-2,TRBJ1-2,CASRFSGGRDRGYNYGYTF
TRBV6-5,TRBJ2-3,CASSSGGADTDTQYF
TRBV30,TRBJ1-6,CAWDGQGHSPLHF
TRBV27,TRBJ1-4,CASSPGPVEKLFF